This section outlines one T cell receptor (beta chain) sequence together with its context. TCRdb re-analysed the 5' RACE reads in MiXCR, keeping a single row per CDR3 protein. This table has 190,000 or so distinct CDR3 sequences, 13% appearing once. This entry is derived from a study of CD8 T cells in ankylosing spondylitis. Between the trimmed V and J ends, which lost 4 bases and 5 bases, there was a span of 22 bases. Germline V CDR1 and CDR2: SGHRS, YFSETQ. CDR3 length: 16 amino acids. Source material: blood, either unsorted or a sorted T cell fraction (not recorded which). The clonotype originates from a male donor with ankylosing spondylitis or in good health (not recorded which). This chain uses TRBV5-1 with TRBJ2-7, with D unresolved. As DNA, the CDR3 is TGCGCCAGCAGCCTACAGACGTCTCTCTTGGTGCACGAGCAGTACTTC. Protein sequence: CASSLQTSLLVHEQYF.